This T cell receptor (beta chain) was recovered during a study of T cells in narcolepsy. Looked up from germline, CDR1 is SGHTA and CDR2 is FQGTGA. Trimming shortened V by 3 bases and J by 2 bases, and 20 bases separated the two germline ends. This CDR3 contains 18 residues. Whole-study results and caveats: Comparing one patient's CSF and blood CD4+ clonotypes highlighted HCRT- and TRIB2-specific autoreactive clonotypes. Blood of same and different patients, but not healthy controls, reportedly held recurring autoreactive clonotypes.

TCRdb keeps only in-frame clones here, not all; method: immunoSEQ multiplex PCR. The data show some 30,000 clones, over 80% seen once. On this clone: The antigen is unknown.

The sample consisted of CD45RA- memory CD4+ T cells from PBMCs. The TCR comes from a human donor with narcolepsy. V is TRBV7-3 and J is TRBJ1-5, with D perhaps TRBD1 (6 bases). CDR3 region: CASSFPERTEKGNQPQHF. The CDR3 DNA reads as TGTGCCAGCAGCTTTCCTGAAAGGACAGAGAAGGGCAATCAGCCCCAGCATTTT.